This T cell receptor (beta chain) was sequenced during a study of regulatory T cells in long-lasting Graves disease (dated by TCRdb to 2020 to 2022). Some background on the complete study: In the newly diagnosed Graves' disease group, patients had been taking antithyroid drugs for less than 3 months. TCR sequencing covered 13 persistent and approximately 20 newly diagnosed Graves' disease patients, some 35 samples in total. Persistent Graves' disease patients were compared with newly diagnosed Graves' disease patients by peripheral blood TCR sequencing and RNA sequencing. The study was registered as a clinical trial and conducted in China.

What the work shows at the level of the full study, not this receptor alone: Persistent patients shared more public clonotypes among themselves (around 3,000) than newly diagnosed patients did (roughly 910). The study examined only peripheral blood because the primary lesion, thyroid tissue, could not be accessed. Persistent Graves' disease patients showed lower TCR Shannon entropy and fewer highly expanded clones than newly diagnosed patients, suggesting clonal expansion. The authors acknowledged the small sample size as a limitation that may reduce accuracy. Sequencing and analysis were restricted to the TCR beta chain. TRBV28, TRBJ1-2 and TRBJ2-5 were preferentially used in persistent disease, while TRBV20-1 and TRBJ2-1 were favored in newly diagnosed disease.

The sample's time point label, decoded: newly diagnosed GD, antithyroid drugs for less than 3 months. For both TCR sequencing and RNA sequencing, RNA was extracted from PBMCs using TRIzol. The diagnosis of Graves' disease was made according to American Thyroid Association guidelines. The patients came from an endocrinology department in Xi'an, China. Each patient gave about 8.1 milliliters of peripheral blood, collected in an EDTA anticoagulant tube. Ficoll Paque Plus density gradient separation was used to isolate PBMCs, and no further T cell sorting was performed. RNA quality was checked with an Agilent 2100 Bioanalyzer and agarose gel, and concentration with a NanoDrop 2000. In its sample, this clonotype was seen many times. No cognate antigen has been identified for it. No base-level quality is on record; no much larger clone is a single base apart. Receptor amplification or capture employed multiplex PCR. The instrument given in TCRdb is Illumina HiSeq 4000. TCR beta libraries were built with iRepertoire HTBI primers and Arm-PCR amplification of CDR3 regions. Before sequencing, the PCR products went through gel purification. On the authors' methods: A total of roughly 65 TRBV and some 15 TRBJ segments were identified across samples and were used for gene usage analysis of CDR3 amino acid clonotypes. COPE and FqMerger were used to merge filtered high-quality paired reads into contigs. BLAST was used to align contigs to IMGT TRBV, TRBD and TRBJ reference genes, and CDR3 was defined according to IMGT. Highly expanded clones were defined as clonotypes with a frequency above 0.1%. Shannon entropy was used to measure repertoire diversity, and the Gini coefficient was used to measure V-J evenness. A clonotype was considered public if more than one individual shared it. Using fastp at Q25 and MiXCR, TCRdb reprocessed the public reads and kept productive beta chains. For every CDR3 protein sequence, its rows merge into one entry that carries the most common genes and DNA. V and J calls and clone size were set by TCRdb, not the authors. In this sample the table shows over 200,000 distinct CDR3 sequences, around 19% of which occur a single time. The ten largest make up roughly a fifth of the sample.

V trim: 3 bases; J trim: 5 bases; unmatched bases: 17. CDR3 length: 19 amino acids, cysteine to phenylalanine. Only the CDR3 DNA is retained, 57 bases long and in frame from the first base. From a lookup of the germline V gene, CDR1 and CDR2 are SGHVS and FQNEAQ. The sequence is built from TRBV7-8 and TRBJ2-3; TRBD2 fits 10 bases in the junction. This sequence originates from a female donor with Graves disease. This material consisted of peripheral blood mononuclear cells (PBMCs), taken at new diagnosis, from a patient treated with antithyroid drugs. CDR3 loop: CASSLEVWASGSYIDTQYF. The DNA sequence reads TGTGCCAGCAGCTTGGAGGTTTGGGCTAGCGGGAGTTATATAGATACGCAGTATTTT.